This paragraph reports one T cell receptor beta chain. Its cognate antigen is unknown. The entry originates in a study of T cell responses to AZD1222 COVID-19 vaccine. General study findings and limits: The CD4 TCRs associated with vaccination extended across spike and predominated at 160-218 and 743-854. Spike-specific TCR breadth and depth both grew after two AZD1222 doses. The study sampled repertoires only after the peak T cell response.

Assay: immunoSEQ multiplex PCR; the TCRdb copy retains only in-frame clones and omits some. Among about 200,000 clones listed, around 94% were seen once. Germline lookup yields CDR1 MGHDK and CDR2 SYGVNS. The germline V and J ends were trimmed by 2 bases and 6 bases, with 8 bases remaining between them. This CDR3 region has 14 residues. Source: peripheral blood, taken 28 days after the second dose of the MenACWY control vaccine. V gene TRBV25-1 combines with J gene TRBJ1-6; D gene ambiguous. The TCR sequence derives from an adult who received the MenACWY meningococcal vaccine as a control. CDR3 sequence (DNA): TGTGCCAGCAGTGAAACCTCCGGTAATTCACCCCTCCACTTT. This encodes CASSETSGNSPLHF.